This T cell receptor (beta chain) was identified in a study of control samples from healthy donors and cancer patients. Repertoires were generated with immunoSEQ multiplex PCR, while TCRdb's copy carries only in-frame clones and drops some. This table holds tens of thousands of clones, around 95% found once. The CDR3 length is 15 residues. Looked up from germline, CDR1 is LNHDA and CDR2 is SQIVND (reference sequence). V gave up 5 bases and J gave up 4 bases, with 18 bases separating them. This clone appeared a single time. The sequence came from a man aged 25-40 years in good health. The chain recombines TRBV19 with TRBJ2-7; D is undetermined. The sequenced sample was blood. This chain's CDR3 is CASSVSQQMGYEQYF. The CDR3, as DNA: TGTGCCAGTAGTGTTTCCCAACAGATGGGGTACGAGCAGTACTTC.